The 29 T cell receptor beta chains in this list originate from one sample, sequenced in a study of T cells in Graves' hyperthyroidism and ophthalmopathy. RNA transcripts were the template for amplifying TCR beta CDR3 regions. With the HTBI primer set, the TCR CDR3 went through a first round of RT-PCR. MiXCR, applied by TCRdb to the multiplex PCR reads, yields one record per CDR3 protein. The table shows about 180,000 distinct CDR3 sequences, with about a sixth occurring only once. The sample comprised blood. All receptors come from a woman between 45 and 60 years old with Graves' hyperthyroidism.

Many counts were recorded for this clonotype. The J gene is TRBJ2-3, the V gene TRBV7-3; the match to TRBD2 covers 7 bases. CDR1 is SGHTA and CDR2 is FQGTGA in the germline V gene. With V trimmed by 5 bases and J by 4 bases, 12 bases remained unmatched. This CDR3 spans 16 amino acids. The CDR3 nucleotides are TGTGCCAGCAGCCCCACGGGAGGTATGATGGCAGATACGCAGTATTTT. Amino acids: CASSPTGGMMADTQYF. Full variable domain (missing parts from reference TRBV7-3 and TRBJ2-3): GAGVSQTPSNKVTEKGKYVELRCDPISGHTALYWYRQSLGQGPEFLIYFQGTGAADDSGLPNDRFFAVRPEGSVSTLKIQRTERGDSAVYLCASSPTGGMMADTQYFGPGTRLTVL.

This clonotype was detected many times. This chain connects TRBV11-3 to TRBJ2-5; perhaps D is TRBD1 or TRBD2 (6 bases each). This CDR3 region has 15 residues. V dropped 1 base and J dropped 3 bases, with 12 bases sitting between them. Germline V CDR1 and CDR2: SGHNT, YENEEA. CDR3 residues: CASSLGTGAEETQYF. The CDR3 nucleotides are TGTGCCAGCAGCTTAGGAACGGGGGCCGAAGAGACCCAGTACTTC.

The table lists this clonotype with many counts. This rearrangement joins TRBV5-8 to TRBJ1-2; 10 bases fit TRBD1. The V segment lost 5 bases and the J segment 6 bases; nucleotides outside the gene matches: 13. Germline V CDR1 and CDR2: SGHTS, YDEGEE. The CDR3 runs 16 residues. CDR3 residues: CASSEEGTGARNGYTF. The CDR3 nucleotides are TGTGCCAGCAGTGAAGAAGGGACAGGGGCGAGGAATGGCTACACCTTC.

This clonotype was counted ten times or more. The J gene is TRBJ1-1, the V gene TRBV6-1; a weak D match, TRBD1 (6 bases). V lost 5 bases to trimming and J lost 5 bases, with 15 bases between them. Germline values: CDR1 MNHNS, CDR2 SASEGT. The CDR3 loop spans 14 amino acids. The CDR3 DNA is TGTGCCAGCAGTTACGGGGGGGCGAGGACTGAAGCTTTCTTT. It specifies CASSYGGARTEAFF.

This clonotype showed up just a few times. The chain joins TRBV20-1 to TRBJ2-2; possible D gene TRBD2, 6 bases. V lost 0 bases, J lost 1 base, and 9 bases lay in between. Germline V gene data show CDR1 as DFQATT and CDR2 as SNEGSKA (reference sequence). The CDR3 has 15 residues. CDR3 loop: CSARDGGKNTGELFF. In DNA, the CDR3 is TGCAGTGCTAGAGACGGGGGAAAGAACACCGGGGAGCTGTTTTTT.

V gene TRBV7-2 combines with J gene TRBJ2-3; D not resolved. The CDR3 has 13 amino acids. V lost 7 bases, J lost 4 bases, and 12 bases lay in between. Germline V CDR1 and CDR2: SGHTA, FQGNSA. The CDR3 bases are TGTGCCAGCAACCCCATGAGGTCAGATACGCAGTATTTT. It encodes CASNPMRSDTQYF.

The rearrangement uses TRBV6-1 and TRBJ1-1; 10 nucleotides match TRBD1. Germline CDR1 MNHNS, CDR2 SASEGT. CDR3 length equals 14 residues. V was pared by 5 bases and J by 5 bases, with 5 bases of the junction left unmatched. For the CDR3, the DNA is TGTGCCAGCAGTTTTGGGACAGGGGTTACTGAAGCTTTCTTT. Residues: CASSFGTGVTEAFF.

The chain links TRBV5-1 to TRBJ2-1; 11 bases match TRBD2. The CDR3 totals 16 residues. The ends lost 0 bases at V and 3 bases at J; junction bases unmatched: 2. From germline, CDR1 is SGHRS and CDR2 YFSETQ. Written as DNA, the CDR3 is TGCGCCAGCAGCTTGGCACTAGCGGGAGTCTACAATGAGCAGTTCTTC. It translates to CASSLALAGVYNEQFF.

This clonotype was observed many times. The CDR3 DNA reads TGCGCCAGCAGCTGGACTAGCGGGAGCACCGGGGAGCTGTTTTTT. Its protein is CASSWTSGSTGELFF. The chain carries TRBV5-1 and TRBJ2-2; 13 bases match TRBD2. CDR1 and CDR2 from the germline V gene are SGHRS and YFSETQ. V shed 3 bases, J shed 4 bases, and the junction held 0 bases outside the gene matches. The CDR3 totals 15 residues.

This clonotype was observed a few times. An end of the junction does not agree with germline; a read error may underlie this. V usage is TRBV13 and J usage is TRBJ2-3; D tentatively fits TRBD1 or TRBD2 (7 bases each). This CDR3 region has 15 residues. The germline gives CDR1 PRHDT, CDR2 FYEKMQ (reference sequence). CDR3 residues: CASSFQGGGIDTQCF. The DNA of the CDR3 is TGTGCCAGCAGCTTCCAGGGGGGGGGGATAGATACGCAGTGTTTT.

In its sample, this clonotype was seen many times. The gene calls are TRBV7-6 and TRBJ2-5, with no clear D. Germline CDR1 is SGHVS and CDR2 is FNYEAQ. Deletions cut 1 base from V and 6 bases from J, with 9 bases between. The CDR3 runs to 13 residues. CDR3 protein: CASSLGAEKTQYF. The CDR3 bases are TGTGCCAGCAGCTTAGGTGCCGAGAAGACCCAGTACTTC.

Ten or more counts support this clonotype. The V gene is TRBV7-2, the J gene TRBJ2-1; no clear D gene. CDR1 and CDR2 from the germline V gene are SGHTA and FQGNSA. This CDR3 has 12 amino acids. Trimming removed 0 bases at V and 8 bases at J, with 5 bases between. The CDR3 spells CASSLALDEQFF. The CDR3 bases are TGTGCCAGCAGCTTAGCTCTGGATGAGCAGTTCTTC.

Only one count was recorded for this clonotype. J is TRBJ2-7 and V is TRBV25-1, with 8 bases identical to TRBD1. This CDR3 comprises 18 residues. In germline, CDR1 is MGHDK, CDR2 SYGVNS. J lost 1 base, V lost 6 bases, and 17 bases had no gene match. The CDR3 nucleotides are TGTGCCAGCAGAGATGACAGGGGACTTCGGGAGTCATCCTACGAGCAGTACTTC. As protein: CASRDDRGLRESSYEQYF.

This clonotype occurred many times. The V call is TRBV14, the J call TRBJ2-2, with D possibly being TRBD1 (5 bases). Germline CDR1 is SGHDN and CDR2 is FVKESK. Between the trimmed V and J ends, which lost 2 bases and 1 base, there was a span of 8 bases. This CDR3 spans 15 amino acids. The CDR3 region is CASSQFRVNTGELFF. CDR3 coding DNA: TGTGCCAGCAGCCAATTCAGGGTGAACACCGGGGAGCTGTTTTTT.

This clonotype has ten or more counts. This CDR3 reads CASSLAGVDTDTQYF. In nucleotides, the CDR3 is TGTGCCAGCAGCTTAGCAGGCGTTGACACAGATACGCAGTATTTT. The chain employs TRBV7-8 and TRBJ2-3; D gene ambiguous. V was cut by 0 bases and J by 2 bases, with 9 bases left in between. The CDR3 is 15 amino acids. Germline-derived CDR1 and CDR2 are SGHVS and FQNEAQ.

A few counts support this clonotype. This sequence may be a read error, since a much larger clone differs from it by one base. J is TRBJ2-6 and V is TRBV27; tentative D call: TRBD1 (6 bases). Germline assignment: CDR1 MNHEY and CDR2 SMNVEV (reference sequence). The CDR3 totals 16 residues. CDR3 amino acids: CASSTTGPSRANVLTF. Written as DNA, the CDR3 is TGTGCCAGCAGCACGACAGGTCCCTCTAGGGCCAACGTCCTGACTTTC.

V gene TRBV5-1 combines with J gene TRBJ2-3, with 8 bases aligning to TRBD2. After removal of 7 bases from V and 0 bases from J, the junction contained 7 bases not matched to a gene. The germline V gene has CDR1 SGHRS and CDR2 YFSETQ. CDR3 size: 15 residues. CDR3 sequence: CASVLTSGSTDTQYF. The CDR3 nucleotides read TGCGCCAGCGTCCTAACTAGCGGAAGCACAGATACGCAGTATTTT.

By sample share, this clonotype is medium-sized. CDR3 loop: CASSPETGNTEAFF. The CDR3 bases are TGCGCCAGCAGCCCAGAGACAGGGAACACTGAAGCTTTCTTT. The V call is TRBV4-3, the J call TRBJ1-1, with D possibly TRBD1 on 6 matching bases. The CDR3 length is 14 residues. V lost 4 bases and J lost 1, with 10 bases in between. Germline V CDR1 and CDR2: LGHNA, YSLEER.

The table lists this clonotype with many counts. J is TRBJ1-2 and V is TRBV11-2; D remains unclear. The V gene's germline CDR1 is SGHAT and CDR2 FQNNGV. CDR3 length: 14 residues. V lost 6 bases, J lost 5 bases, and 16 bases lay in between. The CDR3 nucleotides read TGTGCCAGCAGGCGCCTAAGAGGTTCTTATGGCTACACCTTC. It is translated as CASRRLRGSYGYTF.

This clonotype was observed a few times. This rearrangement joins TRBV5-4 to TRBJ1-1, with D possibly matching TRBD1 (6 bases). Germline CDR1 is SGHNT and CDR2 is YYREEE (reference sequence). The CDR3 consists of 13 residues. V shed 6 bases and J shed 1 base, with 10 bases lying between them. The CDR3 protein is CASMPGANTEAFF. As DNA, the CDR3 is TGTGCCAGCATGCCGGGGGCGAACACTGAAGCTTTCTTT. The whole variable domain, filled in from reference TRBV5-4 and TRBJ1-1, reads ETGVTQSPTHLIKTRGQQVTLRCSSQSGHNTVSWYQQALGQGPQFIFQYYREEENGRGNFPPRFSGLQFPNYSSELNVNALELDDSALYLCASMPGANTEAFFGQGTRLTVV.

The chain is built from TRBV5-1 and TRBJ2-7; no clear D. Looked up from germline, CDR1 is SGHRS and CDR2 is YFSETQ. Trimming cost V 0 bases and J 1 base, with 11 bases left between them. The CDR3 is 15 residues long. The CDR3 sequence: CASSLAGSGSYEQYF. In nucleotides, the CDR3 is TGCGCCAGCAGCTTGGCCGGCAGTGGATCCTACGAGCAGTACTTC. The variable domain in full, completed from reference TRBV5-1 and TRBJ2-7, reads KAGVTQTPRYLIKTRGQQVTLSCSPISGHRSVSWYQQTPGQGLQFLFEYFSETQRNKGNFPGRFSGRQFSNSRSEMNVSTLELGDSALYLCASSLAGSGSYEQYFGPGTRLTVT.

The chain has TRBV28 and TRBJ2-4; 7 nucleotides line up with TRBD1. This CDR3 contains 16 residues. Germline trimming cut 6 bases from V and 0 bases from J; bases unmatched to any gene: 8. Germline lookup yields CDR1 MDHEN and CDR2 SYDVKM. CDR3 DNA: TGTGCCAGCAGGCAAGGGGGCGAGGTAGCCAAAAACATTCAGTACTTC. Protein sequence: CASRQGGEVAKNIQYF.

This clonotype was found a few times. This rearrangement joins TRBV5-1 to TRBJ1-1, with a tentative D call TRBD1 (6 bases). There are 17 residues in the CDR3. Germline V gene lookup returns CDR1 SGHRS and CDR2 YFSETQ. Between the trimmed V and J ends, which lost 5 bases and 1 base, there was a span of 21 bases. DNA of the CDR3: TGCGCCAGCAGTCCTACACCTTGGGACACCAGGAACACTGAAGCTTTCTTT. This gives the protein CASSPTPWDTRNTEAFF. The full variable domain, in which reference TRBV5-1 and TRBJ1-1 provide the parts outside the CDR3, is KAGVTQTPRYLIKTRGQQVTLSCSPISGHRSVSWYQQTPGQGLQFLFEYFSETQRNKGNFPGRFSGRQFSNSRSEMNVSTLELGDSALYLCASSPTPWDTRNTEAFFGQGTRLTVV.

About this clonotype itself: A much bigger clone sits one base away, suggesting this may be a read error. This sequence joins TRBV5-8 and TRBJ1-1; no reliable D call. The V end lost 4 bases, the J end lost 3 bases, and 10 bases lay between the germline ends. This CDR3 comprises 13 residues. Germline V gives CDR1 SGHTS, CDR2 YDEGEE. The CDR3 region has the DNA TGTGCCAGCAGCCGACACTGGGACACTGAAGCTTTCTTT. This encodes CASSRHWDTEAFF.

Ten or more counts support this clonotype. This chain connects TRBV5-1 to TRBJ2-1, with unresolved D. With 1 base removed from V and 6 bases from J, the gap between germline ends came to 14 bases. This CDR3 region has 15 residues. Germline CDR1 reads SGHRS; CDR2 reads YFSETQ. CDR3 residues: CASSLTSGGGNEQFF. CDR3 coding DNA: TGCGCCAGCAGCTTGACTTCAGGTGGCGGCAATGAGCAGTTCTTC.

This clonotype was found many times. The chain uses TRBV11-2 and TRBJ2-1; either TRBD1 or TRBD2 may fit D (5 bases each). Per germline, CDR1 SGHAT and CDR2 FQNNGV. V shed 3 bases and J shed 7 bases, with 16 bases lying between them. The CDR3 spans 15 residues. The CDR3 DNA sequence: TGTGCCAGCAGCTTTCATCGGGACCATTGGAATGAGCAGTTCTTC. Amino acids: CASSFHRDHWNEQFF.

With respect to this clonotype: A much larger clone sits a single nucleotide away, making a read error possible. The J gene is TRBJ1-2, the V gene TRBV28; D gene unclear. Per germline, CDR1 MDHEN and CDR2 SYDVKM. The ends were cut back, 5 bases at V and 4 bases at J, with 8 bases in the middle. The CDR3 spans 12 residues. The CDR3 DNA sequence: TGTGCCAGCAGTCATCGACGCTATGGCTACACCTTC. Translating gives CASSHRRYGYTF.

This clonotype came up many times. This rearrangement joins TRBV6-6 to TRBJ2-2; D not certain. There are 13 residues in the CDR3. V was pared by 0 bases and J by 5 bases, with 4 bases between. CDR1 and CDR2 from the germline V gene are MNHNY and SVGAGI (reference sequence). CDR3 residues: CASSYSVTGELFF. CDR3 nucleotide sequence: TGTGCCAGCAGTTACTCGGTGACCGGGGAGCTGTTTTTT.

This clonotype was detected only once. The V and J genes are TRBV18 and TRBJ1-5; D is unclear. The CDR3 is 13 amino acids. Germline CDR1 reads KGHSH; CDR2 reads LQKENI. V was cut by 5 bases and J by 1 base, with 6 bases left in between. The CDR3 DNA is TGTGCCAGCTCAGGGGAGAGCAATCAGCCCCAGCATTTT. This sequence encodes CASSGESNQPQHF.